This is a list of T cell receptor beta chains from one sample in a study of early T cells in non-severe SARS-CoV-2 infection. TCRdb fed the 5' RACE reads into MiXCR, producing one record per CDR3 protein. The data show more than 85,000 distinct CDR3 sequences, around a sixth seen once. The sequencing used whole blood, collected at baseline. These receptors were taken from an adult who was a healthcare worker with PCR-confirmed SARS-CoV-2 infection or an uninfected control (not recorded which). The CDR3 runs from the conserved cysteine through the conserved F or W. Each record gives: clone size, V gene, D gene, J gene, CDR3 DNA, CDR3 protein. D genes are given only for firm matches. The listing skips clone size in some rows; elsewhere it reads once, few, many or a size class.

abundance: .
v_gene: TRBV5-4
d_gene: .
j_gene: TRBJ2-3
CDR3nt: TGTGCCAGCAGCCTGGAAAACAGCAAATCGGATACGCAGTATTTT
CDR3aa: CASSLENSKSDTQYF

abundance: .
v_gene: TRBV6-6
d_gene: TRBD2
j_gene: TRBJ2-5
CDR3nt: TGTGCCAGCACTTCTAGCGGGCTAGGAGAGACCCAGTACTTC
CDR3aa: CASTSSGLGETQYF

abundance: many
v_gene: TRBV28
d_gene: .
j_gene: TRBJ2-6
CDR3nt: TGTGCCAGCAGCCCCCCTCAGGGGCTCAAGGGGGGGGCCAACGTCCTGACTTTC
CDR3aa: CASSPPQGLKGGANVLTF

abundance: many
v_gene: TRBV4-2
d_gene: .
j_gene: TRBJ2-2
CDR3nt: TGTGCCAGCAGCCAAATGCTTTTGGGGACCGGGGAGCTGTTTTTT
CDR3aa: CASSQMLLGTGELFF

abundance: many
v_gene: TRBV6-5
d_gene: .
j_gene: TRBJ2-3
CDR3nt: TGTGCCAGCAGCTGGGGCCCAATCTTTGGGACGTCGTACCCAGATACGCAGTATTTT
CDR3aa: CASSWGPIFGTSYPDTQYF

abundance: many
v_gene: TRBV19
d_gene: .
j_gene: TRBJ2-5
CDR3nt: TGTGCCAGTAGTATGACGGTCCAAGAGACCCAGTACTTC
CDR3aa: CASSMTVQETQYF

abundance: .
v_gene: TRBV10-3
d_gene: .
j_gene: TRBJ2-3
CDR3nt: TGTGCCATCAGTGAGTGGGAGACAGATACGCAGTATTTT
CDR3aa: CAISEWETDTQYF

abundance: many
v_gene: TRBV7-2
d_gene: TRBD2
j_gene: TRBJ2-7
CDR3nt: TGTGCCAGCAGCTTAGGTGGGAGGGGCGAGCAGTACTTC
CDR3aa: CASSLGGRGEQYF

abundance: few
v_gene: TRBV27
d_gene: .
j_gene: TRBJ2-1
CDR3nt: TGTGCCACCCTGACTCGAGGATCCTACAATGAGCAGTTCTTC
CDR3aa: CATLTRGSYNEQFF

abundance: .
v_gene: TRBV3-1
d_gene: TRBD1
j_gene: TRBJ1-4
CDR3nt: TGTGCCAGCAGCTCTCCTACAGGGGGGGCGCATGAAAAACTGTTTTTT
CDR3aa: CASSSPTGGAHEKLFF

abundance: few
v_gene: TRBV28
d_gene: TRBD1
j_gene: TRBJ2-5
CDR3nt: TGTGCCAGCAGTTCGGCCCGACAGGGGGTCCAAGAGACCCAGTACTTC
CDR3aa: CASSSARQGVQETQYF

abundance: few
v_gene: TRBV11-3
d_gene: .
j_gene: TRBJ1-1
CDR3nt: TGTGCCAGCAGCCCAGGCGGGGGGACTGAAGCTTTCTTT
CDR3aa: CASSPGGGTEAFF

abundance: few
v_gene: TRBV20-1
d_gene: .
j_gene: TRBJ2-3
CDR3nt: TGCAGTGCTAGAAGAGCCCCGACAGATACGCAGTATTTT
CDR3aa: CSARRAPTDTQYF

abundance: .
v_gene: TRBV9
d_gene: TRBD1
j_gene: TRBJ1-1
CDR3nt: TGTGCCAGCAGCGGAAGGACAGGGGGGGTGGACACTGAAGCTTTCTTT
CDR3aa: CASSGRTGGVDTEAFF

abundance: few
v_gene: TRBV7-8
d_gene: .
j_gene: TRBJ2-7
CDR3nt: TGTGCCAGCAGCCCTGGGGGGGCCGAGCAGTACTTC
CDR3aa: CASSPGGAEQYF

abundance: few
v_gene: TRBV2
d_gene: .
j_gene: TRBJ2-1
CDR3nt: TGTGCCAGCAGTGGTTTGAGGGGGAGCCCCTACAATGAGCAGTTCTTC
CDR3aa: CASSGLRGSPYNEQFF

abundance: .
v_gene: TRBV9
d_gene: .
j_gene: TRBJ2-2
CDR3nt: TGTGCCAGCAGCAAGACGGAGGGCACCGGGGAGCTGTTTTTT
CDR3aa: CASSKTEGTGELFF

abundance: few
v_gene: TRBV4-1
d_gene: .
j_gene: TRBJ2-6
CDR3nt: TGCGCCAGCAGCCAAGACGCTCAGGCGAGTCCTGGGGCCAACGTCCTGACTTTC
CDR3aa: CASSQDAQASPGANVLTF

abundance: .
v_gene: TRBV18
d_gene: TRBD2
j_gene: TRBJ2-2
CDR3nt: TGTGCCAGCTCACCGCCTACTAGCGGGATGAACACCGGGGAGCTGTTTTTT
CDR3aa: CASSPPTSGMNTGELFF

abundance: few
v_gene: TRBV5-1
d_gene: .
j_gene: TRBJ2-5
CDR3nt: TGCGCCAGCAGGGACGGAGAGACCCAGTACTTC
CDR3aa: CASRDGETQYF

abundance: .
v_gene: TRBV12-3/TRBV12-4
d_gene: TRBD2
j_gene: TRBJ2-2
CDR3nt: TGTGCCAGCACTCAAACCGGGAGGAAGGGGGAGCTGTTTTTT
CDR3aa: CASTQTGRKGELFF

abundance: .
v_gene: TRBV20-1
d_gene: TRBD1
j_gene: TRBJ2-7
CDR3nt: TGCAGTGCTAGGATCCGGGACAGGGACGAGCAGTACTTC
CDR3aa: CSARIRDRDEQYF

abundance: .
v_gene: TRBV5-6
d_gene: TRBD2
j_gene: TRBJ2-2
CDR3nt: TGTGCCAGCAGCTTGGATTTCAGCGGGGGGATCACCGGGGAGCTGTTTTTT
CDR3aa: CASSLDFSGGITGELFF

abundance: .
v_gene: TRBV20-1
d_gene: TRBD2
j_gene: TRBJ2-5
CDR3nt: TGCAGCCCCAGGCCTAGCGGGAGGGCCCCAGGCCAGTACTTC
CDR3aa: CSPRPSGRAPGQYF

abundance: few
v_gene: TRBV27
d_gene: .
j_gene: TRBJ2-7
CDR3nt: TGTGCCAGCAGTTCTCTACCGGGCTCTGGGCAGTACTTC
CDR3aa: CASSSLPGSGQYF

abundance: .
v_gene: TRBV27
d_gene: .
j_gene: TRBJ2-7
CDR3nt: TGTGCCAGCAGAGACGGGACAATCTTCGAGCAGTACTTC
CDR3aa: CASRDGTIFEQYF

abundance: few
v_gene: TRBV27
d_gene: TRBD1
j_gene: TRBJ2-7
CDR3nt: TGTGCCAGCAGTCCAACACTAGGGACAGGGGTGAACGAGCAGTACTTC
CDR3aa: CASSPTLGTGVNEQYF

abundance: few
v_gene: TRBV5-3
d_gene: TRBD2
j_gene: TRBJ2-7
CDR3nt: TGTGCCAGAAGGCGGGAGGGCACGTGCGAGCAGTACTTC
CDR3aa: CARRREGTCEQYF

abundance: few
v_gene: TRBV12-3/TRBV12-4
d_gene: .
j_gene: TRBJ1-1
CDR3nt: TGTGCCAGCGGGCCCGCGGGGGGTGAGTGGGCTTTCTTT
CDR3aa: CASGPAGGEWAFF

abundance: .
v_gene: TRBV2
d_gene: .
j_gene: TRBJ1-6
CDR3nt: TGTGCCAGCAGACCAAGAAGCTCCTATAATTCACCCCTCCACTTT
CDR3aa: CASRPRSSYNSPLHF

abundance: .
v_gene: TRBV28
d_gene: TRBD2
j_gene: TRBJ2-3
CDR3nt: TGTGCCAGCAGTCCACTCACCCGGGAGGTTACGCAGTATTTT
CDR3aa: CASSPLTREVTQYF

abundance: .
v_gene: TRBV2
d_gene: .
j_gene: TRBJ1-1
CDR3nt: TGTGCCAGCAGATTACAGATGGAGACTGAAGCTTTCTTT
CDR3aa: CASRLQMETEAFF

abundance: .
v_gene: TRBV12-3/TRBV12-4
d_gene: TRBD1
j_gene: TRBJ2-2
CDR3nt: TGTGCCAGCAGTTTGAGGACAGGGGCTGCCGGGGAGCTGTTTTTT
CDR3aa: CASSLRTGAAGELFF

abundance: many
v_gene: TRBV6-2/TRBV6-3
d_gene: TRBD2
j_gene: TRBJ2-2
CDR3nt: TGTGCCAGCAGACTGGGACTAGCGGACACCGGGGAGCTGTTTTTT
CDR3aa: CASRLGLADTGELFF

abundance: few
v_gene: TRBV19
d_gene: TRBD2
j_gene: TRBJ2-1
CDR3nt: TGTGCCAGTAGTGCCACCCTAGCGGGAGCGGTTGAGCAGTTCTTC
CDR3aa: CASSATLAGAVEQFF

abundance: many
v_gene: TRBV7-3
d_gene: TRBD1
j_gene: TRBJ2-1
CDR3nt: TGTGCCAGCAGCTTCAGGGGGCCCTACAATGAGCAGTTCTTC
CDR3aa: CASSFRGPYNEQFF

abundance: few
v_gene: TRBV12-3/TRBV12-4
d_gene: .
j_gene: TRBJ2-2
CDR3nt: TGTGCCAGCAGTTTTGAGGGAGGGGAGCTGTTTTTT
CDR3aa: CASSFEGGELFF

abundance: .
v_gene: TRBV19
d_gene: .
j_gene: TRBJ2-4
CDR3nt: TGTGCCAGTAATGACCGACGGGCCAAAAACATTCAGTACTTC
CDR3aa: CASNDRRAKNIQYF

abundance: few
v_gene: TRBV15
d_gene: TRBD1
j_gene: TRBJ1-1
CDR3nt: TGTGCCACCTCCGGGACAGGGAACACTGAAGCTTTCTTT
CDR3aa: CATSGTGNTEAFF

abundance: .
v_gene: TRBV28
d_gene: TRBD2
j_gene: TRBJ2-4
CDR3nt: TGTGCCAGCAGTTTAGCTAGCGGGACGAACATTCAGTACTTC
CDR3aa: CASSLASGTNIQYF

abundance: .
v_gene: TRBV9
d_gene: TRBD2
j_gene: TRBJ2-3
CDR3nt: TGTGCCAGCAGCGTAAGGCCCCGAGGGACTAGCGGTAGCACAGATACGCAGTATTTT
CDR3aa: CASSVRPRGTSGSTDTQYF

abundance: .
v_gene: TRBV28
d_gene: .
j_gene: TRBJ2-1
CDR3nt: TGTGCCAGCAGTTTTGAGAGCTCCTACAATGAGCAGTTCTTC
CDR3aa: CASSFESSYNEQFF

abundance: .
v_gene: TRBV12-3/TRBV12-4
d_gene: .
j_gene: TRBJ1-1
CDR3nt: TGTGCCAGCGGTTCAGCTGGGGTCACTGAAGCTTTCTTT
CDR3aa: CASGSAGVTEAFF

abundance: few
v_gene: TRBV7-9
d_gene: .
j_gene: TRBJ1-5
CDR3nt: TGTGCCAGCAGCTTAACAGATCAGCCCCAGCATTTT
CDR3aa: CASSLTDQPQHF

abundance: .
v_gene: TRBV7-9
d_gene: .
j_gene: TRBJ2-2
CDR3nt: TGTGCCAGTGGAAGAAAGGCGGGTTTCGCGAACACCGGGGAGCTGTTTTTT
CDR3aa: CASGRKAGFANTGELFF

abundance: few
v_gene: TRBV12-3/TRBV12-4
d_gene: .
j_gene: TRBJ2-7
CDR3nt: TGTGCCAGCAGTGTCGGACCGAGCTACGAGCAGTACTTC
CDR3aa: CASSVGPSYEQYF

abundance: .
v_gene: TRBV28
d_gene: .
j_gene: TRBJ1-1
CDR3nt: TGTGCCAGCAGTTTAGAAGATGAAGCTTTCTTT
CDR3aa: CASSLEDEAFF

abundance: .
v_gene: TRBV20-1
d_gene: .
j_gene: TRBJ1-2
CDR3nt: TGCAGTGCTAGAGATCCCAGCAGGCCAGATCCTAACTATGGCTACACCTTC
CDR3aa: CSARDPSRPDPNYGYTF

abundance: .
v_gene: TRBV27
d_gene: .
j_gene: TRBJ2-2
CDR3nt: TGTGCCAGCAGTTTTGTATCGAGGGTCACCGGGGAGCTGTTTTTT
CDR3aa: CASSFVSRVTGELFF

abundance: few
v_gene: TRBV20-1
d_gene: TRBD1
j_gene: TRBJ1-1
CDR3nt: TGCAGTGCTCCGACAGGGCCCAACACTGAAGCTTTCTTT
CDR3aa: CSAPTGPNTEAFF